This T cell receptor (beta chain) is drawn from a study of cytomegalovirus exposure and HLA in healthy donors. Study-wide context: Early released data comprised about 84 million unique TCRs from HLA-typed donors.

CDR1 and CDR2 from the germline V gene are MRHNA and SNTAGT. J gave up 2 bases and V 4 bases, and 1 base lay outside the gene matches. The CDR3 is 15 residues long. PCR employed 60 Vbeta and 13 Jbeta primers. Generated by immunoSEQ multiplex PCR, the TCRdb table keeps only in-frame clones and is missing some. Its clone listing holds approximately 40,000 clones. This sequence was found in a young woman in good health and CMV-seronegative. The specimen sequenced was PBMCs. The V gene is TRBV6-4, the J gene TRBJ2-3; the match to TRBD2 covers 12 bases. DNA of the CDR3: TGTGCCAGCAGTGGACTAGCGGGAGACACAGATACGCAGTATTTT. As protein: CASSGLAGDTDTQYF.